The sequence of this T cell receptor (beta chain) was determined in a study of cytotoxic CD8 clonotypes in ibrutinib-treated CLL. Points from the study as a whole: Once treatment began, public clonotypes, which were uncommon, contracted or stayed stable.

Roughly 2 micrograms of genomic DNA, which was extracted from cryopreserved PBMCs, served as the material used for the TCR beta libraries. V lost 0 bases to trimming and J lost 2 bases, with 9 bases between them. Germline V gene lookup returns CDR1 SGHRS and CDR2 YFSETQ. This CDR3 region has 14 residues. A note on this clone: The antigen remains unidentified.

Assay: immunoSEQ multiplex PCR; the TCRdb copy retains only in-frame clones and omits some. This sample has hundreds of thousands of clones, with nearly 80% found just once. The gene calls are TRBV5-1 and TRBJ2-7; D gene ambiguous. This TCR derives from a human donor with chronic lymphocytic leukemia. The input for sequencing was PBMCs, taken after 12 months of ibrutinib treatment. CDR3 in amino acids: CASSLAQPPYEQYF. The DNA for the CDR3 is TGCGCCAGCAGCTTGGCACAGCCACCCTACGAGCAGTACTTC.